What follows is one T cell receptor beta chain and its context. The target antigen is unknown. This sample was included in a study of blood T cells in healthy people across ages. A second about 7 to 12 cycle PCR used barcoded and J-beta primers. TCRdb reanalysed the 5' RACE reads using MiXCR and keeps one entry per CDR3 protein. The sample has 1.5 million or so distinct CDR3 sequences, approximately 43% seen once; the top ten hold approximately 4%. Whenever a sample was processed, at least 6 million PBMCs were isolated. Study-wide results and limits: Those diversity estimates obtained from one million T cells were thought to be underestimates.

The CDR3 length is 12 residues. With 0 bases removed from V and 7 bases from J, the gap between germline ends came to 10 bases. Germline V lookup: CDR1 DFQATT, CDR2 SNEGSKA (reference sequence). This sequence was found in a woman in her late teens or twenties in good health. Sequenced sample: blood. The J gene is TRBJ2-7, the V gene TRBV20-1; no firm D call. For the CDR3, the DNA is TGCAGTGCTAGAGATCTTGACCTGGAGCAGTACTTC. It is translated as CSARDLDLEQYF.